The 29 T cell receptor beta chains below come from one sample, sequenced in a study of response to subunit inactivated influenza vaccine. TCRdb reprocessed the RT-PCR reads via MiXCR and lists one record per CDR3 protein. The sample has a few hundred thousand distinct CDR3 sequences, about 15% seen once. The material was PBMCs from blood, obtained roughly 13 days after vaccination. The receptors derive from a man aged 45-60 years who received an inactivated influenza vaccine.

This clonotype was recorded a few times. The rearrangement uses TRBV6-2 or TRBV6-3 and TRBJ2-7; possible D gene TRBD1, 6 bases. The CDR3 is made up of 15 amino acids. Germline lookup yields CDR1 MNHEY and CDR2 SVGEGT. V gave up 6 bases and J gave up 1 base, with 16 bases separating them. DNA of the CDR3: TGTGCCAGCAGGAGGGAAGCGACAGGATCCTACGAGCAGTACTTC. It codes for CASRREATGSYEQYF.

This clonotype was counted at least ten times. The chain carries TRBV28 and TRBJ2-7, with TRBD2 as a possible D gene (5 bases). Deletions cut 5 bases from V and 4 bases from J, with 6 bases between. This CDR3 has 11 residues. Germline V lookup: CDR1 MDHEN, CDR2 SYDVKM. Written as DNA, the CDR3 is TGTGCCAGCAGTAAGCGGTACGAGCAGTACTTC. This encodes CASSKRYEQYF.

This clonotype has only a few counts. This sequence joins TRBV12-3 or TRBV12-4 and TRBJ1-4; D ambiguous. V gave up 3 bases and J gave up 8 bases, with 13 bases separating them. This CDR3 has 14 amino acids. The CDR3 region is CASSFHGGIEKLFF. The CDR3 DNA is TGTGCCAGCAGTTTTCACGGTGGGATAGAAAAACTGTTTTTT.

The gene calls are TRBV19 and TRBJ2-4; D is undetermined. Germline CDR1 reads LNHDA; CDR2 reads SQIVND (reference sequence). The CDR3 spans 16 residues. V lost 1 base and J lost 0, with 10 bases in between. DNA of the CDR3: TGTGCCAGTAGTATAGTTGGAGCTTTAGCCAAAAACATTCAGTACTTC. Protein: CASSIVGALAKNIQYF.

The chain employs TRBV4-2 and TRBJ1-1, with 8 bases identical to TRBD1. CDR3 length: 15 amino acids. The trim removed 5 bases at V and 5 bases at J, leaving 10 bases unmatched. Germline CDR1 LGHNA, CDR2 YNFKEQ. This CDR3 is CASSARDRPTTEAFF. CDR3 in DNA: TGTGCCAGCAGCGCCCGGGACAGGCCAACAACTGAAGCTTTCTTT.

This clonotype was observed a few times. The chain couples TRBV5-1 to TRBJ2-2, with TRBD2 matching over 7 bases. The junction had 5 bases not matched to a gene; V was cut back by 5 bases and J by 1 base. The CDR3 is 15 amino acids. Germline CDR1 reads SGHRS; CDR2 reads YFSETQ. The CDR3 loop is CASRPAGVNTGELFF. The CDR3 DNA sequence: TGCGCCAGCAGACCTGCGGGGGTGAACACCGGGGAGCTGTTTTTT. Based on the CDR3 plus reference TRBV5-1 and TRBJ2-2, the full variable domain is KAGVTQTPRYLIKTRGQQVTLSCSPISGHRSVSWYQQTPGQGLQFLFEYFSETQRNKGNFPGRFSGRQFSNSRSEMNVSTLELGDSALYLCASRPAGVNTGELFFGEGSRLTVL.

Here the CDR3 reads CASSLVQGQETQYF. The CDR3 bases are TGTGCCAGCAGCTTAGTGCAGGGCCAAGAGACCCAGTACTTC. This rearrangement joins TRBV7-9 to TRBJ2-5, with TRBD1 as a possible D gene (5 bases). Per germline, CDR1 SEHNR and CDR2 FQNEAQ (reference sequence). V was pared by 1 base and J by 1 base, with 7 bases between. The CDR3 is 14 residues long.

In this sample, this clonotype turned up a few times. The J gene is TRBJ2-6, the V gene TRBV2; possibly TRBD2 for D (6 bases). The CDR3 runs to 22 residues. Germline V gives CDR1 SNHLY, CDR2 FYNNEI. V dropped 3 bases and J dropped 0 bases, with 27 bases sitting between them. The CDR3 bases are TGTGCCAGCAGTGAGCGGGGTGGCCGGGCCGTTCTAGCCCTCTCTGGGGCCAACGTCCTGACTTTC. Translated, it gives CASSERGGRAVLALSGANVLTF. Variable domain in full (rest from reference TRBV2 and TRBJ2-6): EPEVTQTPSHQVTQMGQEVILRCVPISNHLYFYWYRQILGQKVEFLVSFYNNEISEKSEIFDDQFSVERPDGSNFTLKIRSTKLEDSAMYFCASSERGGRAVLALSGANVLTFGAGSRLTVL.

This chain joins TRBV7-9 and TRBJ2-7; 9 bases match TRBD1. The CDR3 covers 14 residues. Germline values: CDR1 SEHNR, CDR2 FQNEAQ (reference sequence). The ends lost 4 bases at V and 4 bases at J; junction bases unmatched: 5. The CDR3 DNA reads TGTGCCAGCAGCTCAACAGGGGGCGTATACGAGCAGTACTTC. Its translation: CASSSTGGVYEQYF.

This clonotype was observed a few times. The chain combines TRBV20-1 with TRBJ2-1; TRBD2 aligns across 12 bases. Germline V gene sequence: CDR1 DFQATT, CDR2 SNEGSKA (reference sequence). This CDR3 is built from 13 residues. After removal of 3 bases from V and 12 bases from J, the junction contained 6 bases not matched to a gene. The CDR3 sequence is CSARRTSGIGQFF. The CDR3 DNA follows: TGCAGTGCTAGGCGGACTAGCGGGATCGGGCAGTTCTTC.

This clonotype showed up just a few times. The V and J genes are TRBV6-1 and TRBJ1-1; D ambiguous. Trimming left V 4 bases short and J 7 bases short, with 13 bases between. The germline CDR1 and CDR2 sequences are MNHNS and SASEGT. This CDR3 is built from 13 residues. CDR3 nucleotides: TGTGCCAGCAGTGGACAAGACCCCCTTGAAGCTTTCTTT. Its translation is CASSGQDPLEAFF.

The chain has TRBV29-1 and TRBJ2-2; D unresolved. Per germline, CDR1 SQVTM and CDR2 ANQGSEA. The CDR3 consists of 14 residues. This chain's CDR3 is CRILAKTNTGELFF. The CDR3 nucleotides are TGCAGAATTCTGGCGAAAACGAACACCGGGGAGCTGTTTTTT.

This clonotype was found a few times. The genes are TRBV7-9 and TRBJ1-5; D perhaps matches TRBD1 (5 bases). The CDR3 has 12 amino acids. V lost 5 bases and J lost 11, with 13 bases in between. Germline V gene data show CDR1 as SEHNR and CDR2 as FQNEAQ (reference sequence). CDR3 bases: TGTGCCAGCAGCCTAGATTGGGGGACCCAGCATTTT. This gives the protein CASSLDWGTQHF.

The chain combines TRBV2 with TRBJ1-1; D not certain. With 0 bases removed from V and 0 bases from J, the gap between germline ends came to 2 bases. Germline loops: CDR1 SNHLY, CDR2 FYNNEI. The CDR3 is 13 amino acids. CDR3 protein: CASSEALNTEAFF. In nucleotides, the CDR3 is TGTGCCAGCAGTGAAGCGCTGAACACTGAAGCTTTCTTT.

The chain has TRBV20-1 and TRBJ2-1, with 11 nucleotides matching TRBD2. Trimming at V came to 5 bases and at J to 4 bases, leaving 7 bases not matched to a gene. CDR3 length equals 15 residues. CDR1 and CDR2 (germline): DFQATT, SNEGSKA (reference sequence). CDR3 bases: TGCAGTGCTTCCACTAGCGGGAGTTCGTACAATGAGCAGTTCTTC. Its protein product is CSASTSGSSYNEQFF.

This clonotype came up many times. The chain joins TRBV20-1 to TRBJ1-4, with 7 bases matching TRBD1. J lost 3 bases, V lost 2 bases, and 3 bases had no gene match. The germline CDR1 and CDR2 sequences are DFQATT and SNEGSKA (reference sequence). The CDR3 runs 14 residues. The CDR3 reads CSARPGGSNEKLFF. The DNA for the CDR3 is TGCAGTGCTAGACCAGGGGGTTCTAATGAAAAACTGTTTTTT.

The chain carries TRBV7-9 and TRBJ1-6; tentatively, D is TRBD1 (6 bases). Trimming stripped 5 bases from V and 8 bases from J, with 10 bases between. The germline V gene encodes CDR1 SEHNR and CDR2 FQNEAQ (reference sequence). The CDR3 is 13 residues long. The CDR3 loop reads CASSRRQDSPLHF. For the CDR3, the DNA is TGTGCCAGCAGCAGACGACAGGATTCACCCCTCCACTTT.

This clonotype was seen a few times. This chain joins TRBV12-3 or TRBV12-4 and TRBJ2-2, with D unresolved. Between the trimmed V and J ends, which lost 11 bases and 3 bases, there was a span of 7 bases. The length of the CDR3 is 11 residues. CDR3 nucleotide sequence: TGTGCCTGCGGACACACCGGGGAGCTGTTTTTT. It encodes CACGHTGELFF.

This clonotype was recorded a few times. The V call is TRBV7-9, the J call TRBJ2-1; 10 bases align to TRBD1. From germline, CDR1 is SEHNR and CDR2 FQNEAQ (reference sequence). The CDR3 totals 15 residues. V gave up 1 base and J gave up 7 bases; unmatched junction bases: 4. The CDR3 sequence is CASSLGQGAPNEQFF. The CDR3 nucleotides are TGTGCCAGCAGCTTAGGACAGGGGGCGCCAAATGAGCAGTTCTTC.

This clonotype was seen a few times. V gene TRBV27 combines with J gene TRBJ1-6; D gene unclear. This CDR3 comprises 17 residues. V was cut by 6 bases and J by 7 bases, with 22 bases left in between. Germline CDR1 is MNHEY and CDR2 is SMNVEV (reference sequence). The CDR3 DNA is TGTGCCAGCAGCCGTTCAGGTACACTTCAGTTGAATTCACCCCTCCACTTT. This translates into CASSRSGTLQLNSPLHF.

This clonotype was observed a few times. V and J are TRBV2 and TRBJ2-2; TRBD1 might be the D (5 bases). Germline loops: CDR1 SNHLY, CDR2 FYNNEI. The CDR3 runs to 13 residues. V was clipped by 7 bases and J by 4 bases, with 10 bases between them. Here the CDR3 reads CASTPGPTGELFF. The CDR3 DNA reads as TGTGCCAGCACCCCAGGGCCCACCGGGGAGCTGTTTTTT. Filled out from reference TRBV2 and TRBJ2-2, the complete variable domain reads EPEVTQTPSHQVTQMGQEVILRCVPISNHLYFYWYRQILGQKVEFLVSFYNNEISEKSEIFDDQFSVERPDGSNFTLKIRSTKLEDSAMYFCASTPGPTGELFFGEGSRLTVL.

The chain links TRBV4-2 to TRBJ2-7; 8 bases line up with TRBD1. This CDR3 is 16 amino acids long. Germline CDR1 and CDR2: LGHNA and YNFKEQ. Trimming took 0 bases from V and 5 from J; bases not matched to a gene: 9. CDR3 bases: TGTGCCAGCAGCCAAGATCGAGGAGGACAGGGAAACGAGCAGTACTTC. The encoded protein is CASSQDRGGQGNEQYF.

The genes are TRBV6-5 and TRBJ2-7; tentatively, D is TRBD1 (6 bases). Trimming cost V 4 bases and J 5 bases, with 12 bases left between them. Germline CDR1 is MNHEY and CDR2 is SVGAGI. The CDR3 sequence is 13 residues long. The CDR3 DNA follows: TGTGCCAGCAGTTCCATGGACAGCCACGAGCAGTACTTC. As protein: CASSSMDSHEQYF.

The genes are TRBV7-7 and TRBJ2-7; 9 bases are shared with TRBD1. Germline V CDR1 and CDR2: SSHAT, FNYEAQ (reference sequence). CDR3 length: 14 amino acids. The trim removed 5 bases at V and 6 bases at J, leaving 8 bases unmatched. The CDR3 region has the DNA TGTGCCAGCAGCCCGGGACAGGGAGCTCCCGAGCAGTACTTC. Its translation: CASSPGQGAPEQYF.

The chain recombines TRBV10-3 with TRBJ2-4; 8 bases match TRBD1. CDR1 is ENHRY, CDR2 SYGVKD, per germline. There are 14 residues in the CDR3. The J segment lost 6 bases and the V segment lost 2 bases, leaving 3 bases of the junction unmatched. The CDR3 loop is CAISEGGQGNIQYF. For the CDR3, the DNA is TGTGCCATCAGTGAGGGAGGACAGGGAAACATTCAGTACTTC.

The chain links TRBV6-2 or TRBV6-3 to TRBJ1-6; no definite D call. This CDR3 region has 14 residues. Per the germline V gene, CDR1 is MNHEY and CDR2 is SVGEGT. V was pared by 2 bases and J by 7 bases, with 9 bases between. The CDR3 spells CASSYGVGNSPLHF. In nucleotides, the CDR3 is TGTGCCAGCAGTTACGGGGTTGGCAATTCACCCCTCCACTTT.

This clonotype was observed many times. This chain connects TRBV6-5 to TRBJ2-1, with 7 bases lining up with TRBD2. V gave up 4 bases and J gave up 2 bases; unmatched junction bases: 8. Looked up from germline, CDR1 is MNHEY and CDR2 is SVGAGI. The CDR3 length is 16 residues. CDR3 DNA sequence: TGTGCCAGCAGTTTTACTAGCGACCCTGCCTACAATGAGCAGTTCTTC. It yields the protein CASSFTSDPAYNEQFF.

This chain links TRBV12-3 or TRBV12-4 with TRBJ1-4; 7 nucleotides agree with TRBD1. The V segment lost 5 bases and the J segment 0 bases; nucleotides outside the gene matches: 6. CDR3 size: 16 residues. The CDR3 region is CASSTTGVATNEKLFF. The CDR3 nucleotides read TGTGCCAGCAGTACCACAGGGGTTGCAACTAATGAAAAACTGTTTTTT.

This chain links TRBV5-1 with TRBJ2-1; TRBD1 matches 9 bases. The CDR3 runs to 15 residues. Per the germline V gene, CDR1 is SGHRS and CDR2 is YFSETQ. V trimming: 4 bases; J trimming: 6 bases; junction bases outside the gene matches: 8. CDR3 sequence (DNA): TGCGCCAGCAGCACAGGGGGCCTCGCCTCCAATGAGCAGTTCTTC. Its protein product is CASSTGGLASNEQFF.